A selection of T cell receptor beta chains follows, all from one sample in a study of memory CD4+ T cells and cytomegalovirus serostatus. Measured with immunoSEQ multiplex PCR; TCRdb has only the in-frame clones, and not every one. The sample shows about 54,000 clones, around 80% of them seen only once. What was sequenced was memory CD4+ T cells from blood. The receptors originated from an adult in good health and CMV-seronegative. CDR3s include the opening cysteine and the closing phenylalanine or tryptophan. D genes are given only for firm matches. Clone sizes are given selectively: once, few, many, or a class where the clone is expanded.

d_call: -; clone_size: -; v_call: TRBV5-1; j_call: TRBJ2-1; cdr3_aa: CASSISAAGNNEQFF; cdr3_nt: TGCGCCAGCAGCATCTCCGCCGCCGGGAACAATGAGCAGTTCTTC
d_call: -; clone_size: once; v_call: TRBV6-6; j_call: TRBJ2-1; cdr3_aa: CASSYSGGINEQFF; cdr3_nt: TGTGCCAGCAGTTACTCCGGAGGGATCAATGAGCAGTTCTTC
d_call: TRBD1; clone_size: -; v_call: TRBV6-5; j_call: TRBJ1-5; cdr3_aa: CASSFGTGGNQPQHF; cdr3_nt: TGTGCCAGCAGTTTCGGGACAGGGGGTAATCAGCCCCAGCATTTT
d_call: TRBD1; clone_size: -; v_call: TRBV2; j_call: TRBJ1-5; cdr3_aa: CASSLGQVGNQPQHF; cdr3_nt: TGTGCCAGCAGCTTGGGACAGGTGGGCAATCAGCCCCAGCATTTT
d_call: -; clone_size: -; v_call: TRBV27; j_call: TRBJ1-5; cdr3_aa: CASSGDWDQPQHF; cdr3_nt: TGTGCCAGCAGTGGCGACTGGGATCAGCCCCAGCATTTT
d_call: -; clone_size: -; v_call: TRBV7-2; j_call: TRBJ1-2; cdr3_aa: CASSPTYSNYGYTF; cdr3_nt: TGTGCCAGCAGCCCTACGTACAGCAACTATGGCTACACCTTC
d_call: -; clone_size: -; v_call: TRBV5-1; j_call: TRBJ1-4; cdr3_aa: CASGRGSTNEKLFF; cdr3_nt: TGCGCCAGCGGAAGGGGTAGCACTAATGAAAAACTGTTTTTT
d_call: -; clone_size: -; v_call: TRBV30; j_call: TRBJ1-5; cdr3_aa: CAWSATGFNQPQHF; cdr3_nt: TGTGCCTGGAGTGCAACAGGGTTCAATCAGCCCCAGCATTTT
d_call: -; clone_size: -; v_call: TRBV6-1; j_call: TRBJ2-1; cdr3_aa: CASSESPGVIKFF; cdr3_nt: TGTGCCAGCAGTGAGTCCCCGGGAGTTATCAAGTTCTTC
d_call: -; clone_size: -; v_call: TRBV7-2; j_call: TRBJ2-7; cdr3_aa: CASSLDGGLSSYEQYF; cdr3_nt: TGTGCCAGCAGCTTAGACGGGGGCCTCAGCTCCTACGAGCAGTACTTC
d_call: TRBD2; clone_size: -; v_call: TRBV30; j_call: TRBJ2-1; cdr3_aa: CAWSVDRGLAARNEQFF; cdr3_nt: TGTGCCTGGAGTGTAGACCGGGGACTAGCGGCTCGCAATGAGCAGTTCTTC
d_call: -; clone_size: once; v_call: TRBV7-2; j_call: TRBJ2-3; cdr3_aa: CASSRDLWEDTQYF; cdr3_nt: TGTGCCAGCAGCCGGGACCTATGGGAAGATACGCAGTATTTT
d_call: -; clone_size: -; v_call: TRBV15; j_call: TRBJ1-1; cdr3_aa: CATSTGQRMGTEAFF; cdr3_nt: TGTGCCACCAGCACCGGTCAGAGAATGGGAACTGAAGCTTTCTTT
d_call: -; clone_size: few; v_call: TRBV6-5; j_call: TRBJ2-4; cdr3_aa: CASSPRQVGNIQYF; cdr3_nt: TGTGCCAGCAGCCCTAGACAGGTTGGGAACATTCAGTACTTC
d_call: -; clone_size: few; v_call: TRBV20-1; j_call: TRBJ1-5; cdr3_aa: CSAATGTRVHF; cdr3_nt: TGCAGTGCGGCAACCGGGACGCGAGTGCATTTT
d_call: TRBD1; clone_size: few; v_call: TRBV9; j_call: TRBJ2-5; cdr3_aa: CASSPRQGQETQYF; cdr3_nt: TGTGCCAGCAGCCCTCGACAGGGGCAAGAGACCCAGTACTTC
d_call: -; clone_size: -; v_call: TRBV7-2; j_call: TRBJ1-5; cdr3_aa: CASSSGQPNQPQHF; cdr3_nt: TGTGCCAGCAGCTCTGGACAGCCCAATCAGCCCCAGCATTTT
d_call: -; clone_size: -; v_call: TRBV18; j_call: TRBJ2-7; cdr3_aa: CASSTASYEQYF; cdr3_nt: TGTGCCAGCTCAACGGCCTCCTACGAGCAGTACTTC
d_call: -; clone_size: -; v_call: TRBV15; j_call: TRBJ1-3; cdr3_aa: CATSRAGSSSGNTIYF; cdr3_nt: TGTGCCACCAGCAGAGCAGGCTCGAGCTCTGGAAACACCATATATTTT
d_call: -; clone_size: -; v_call: TRBV28; j_call: TRBJ1-1; cdr3_aa: CASSTKDRLRTEAFF; cdr3_nt: TGTGCCAGCAGTACCAAAGACAGGCTCCGCACCGAAGCTTTCTTT
d_call: TRBD1; clone_size: -; v_call: TRBV7-9; j_call: TRBJ1-4; cdr3_aa: CASSLQTGGGEKLFF; cdr3_nt: TGTGCCAGCAGCTTACAGACAGGGGGCGGTGAAAAACTGTTTTTT
d_call: TRBD1; clone_size: -; v_call: TRBV28; j_call: TRBJ1-1; cdr3_aa: CASRQTGTGRFAEAFF; cdr3_nt: TGTGCCAGCCGCCAAACCGGGACAGGGAGGTTCGCTGAAGCTTTCTTT
d_call: -; clone_size: -; v_call: TRBV28; j_call: TRBJ1-1; cdr3_aa: CASSNSMNTEAFF; cdr3_nt: TGTGCCAGCAGCAACAGTATGAACACTGAAGCTTTCTTT
d_call: -; clone_size: few; v_call: TRBV27; j_call: TRBJ1-5; cdr3_aa: CASSLRGVVGNQPQHF; cdr3_nt: TGTGCCAGCAGTTTAAGGGGGGTCGTAGGCAATCAGCCCCAGCATTTT
d_call: TRBD1; clone_size: -; v_call: TRBV7-2; j_call: TRBJ1-2; cdr3_aa: CASSSSTGGYGYTF; cdr3_nt: TGTGCCAGCAGCTCCTCCACAGGGGGCTATGGCTACACCTTC
d_call: -; clone_size: once; v_call: TRBV6-5; j_call: TRBJ1-3; cdr3_aa: CASSSKLRDSGNTIYF; cdr3_nt: TGTGCCAGCAGTTCTAAGCTCAGGGACTCTGGAAACACCATATATTTT
d_call: -; clone_size: -; v_call: TRBV7-8; j_call: TRBJ1-2; cdr3_aa: CASSFGGGPTF; cdr3_nt: TGTGCCAGCAGCTTCGGGGGTGGCCCTACCTTC
d_call: -; clone_size: -; v_call: TRBV19; j_call: TRBJ1-2; cdr3_aa: CATHKGVQGSNYGYTF; cdr3_nt: TGTGCCACCCATAAAGGGGTACAGGGTTCTAACTATGGCTACACCTTC
d_call: TRBD1; clone_size: -; v_call: TRBV10-3; j_call: TRBJ2-5; cdr3_aa: CAISESGTGLQETQYF; cdr3_nt: TGTGCCATCAGTGAGTCAGGGACAGGACTACAAGAGACCCAGTACTTC